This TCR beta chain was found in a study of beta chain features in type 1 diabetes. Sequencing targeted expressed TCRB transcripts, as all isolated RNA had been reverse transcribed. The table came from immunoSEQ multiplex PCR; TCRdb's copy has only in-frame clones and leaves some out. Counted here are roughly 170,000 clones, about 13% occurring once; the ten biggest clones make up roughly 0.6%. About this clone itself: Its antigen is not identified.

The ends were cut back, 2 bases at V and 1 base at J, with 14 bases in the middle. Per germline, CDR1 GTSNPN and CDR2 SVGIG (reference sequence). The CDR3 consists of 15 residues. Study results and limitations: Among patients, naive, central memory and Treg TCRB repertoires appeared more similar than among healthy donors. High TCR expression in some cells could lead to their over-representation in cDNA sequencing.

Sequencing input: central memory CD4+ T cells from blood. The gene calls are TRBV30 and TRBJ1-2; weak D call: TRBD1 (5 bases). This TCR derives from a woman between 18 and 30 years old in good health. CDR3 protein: CAWSQGGGNNYGYTF. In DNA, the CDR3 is TGTGCCTGGAGTCAGGGCGGGGGGAATAACTATGGCTACACCTTC. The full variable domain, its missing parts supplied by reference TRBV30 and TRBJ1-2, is SQTIHQWPATLVQPVGSPLSLECTVEGTSNPNLYWYRQAAGRGLQLLFYSVGIGQISSEVPQNLSASRPQDRQFILSSKKLLLSDSGFYLCAWSQGGGNNYGYTFGSGTRLTVV.